This TCR beta chain was documented in a study of beta chain features in type 1 diabetes. The CDR3 runs to 14 residues. V shed 2 bases, J shed 6 bases, and the junction held 3 bases outside the gene matches. Germline V gene lookup returns CDR1 SGDLS and CDR2 YYNGEE. Reverse transcribing all isolated RNA meant expressed TCRB transcripts were sequenced. Approximately 3.7 million reads per sample on average were obtained from naive, central memory and regulatory T cell samples. Profiling relied on immunoSEQ multiplex PCR, and the TCRdb table lists in-frame clones only, not all of them. The sample yields about 350,000 clones, around a fifth seen once. This clone appeared a few times. The target antigen is unknown. CD45RO/CCR7/CD25/CD127/CD95/CD27 separated CD4+ naive, central memory, regulatory and stem cell-like memory cells by sorting. Whole-study findings and limits: The naive, central memory and Treg TCRB repertoires showed an apparent similarity that was greater among patients than among healthy donors.

The sample consisted of naive CD4+ T cells from blood. The chain links TRBV9 to TRBJ2-7; 12 nucleotides line up with TRBD2. This receptor was identified in a woman younger than 30 in good health. DNA for the CDR3: TGTGCCAGCAGCGTGACTAGCGGGAGAATCGAGCAGTACTTC. Protein product: CASSVTSGRIEQYF. Full variable domain (rest looked up from reference TRBV9 and TRBJ2-7): DSGVTQTPKHLITATGQRVTLRCSPRSGDLSVYWYQQSLDQGLQFLIQYYNGEERAKGNILERFSAQQFPDLHSELNLSSLELGDSALYFCASSVTSGRIEQYFGPGTRLTVT.